This TCR beta chain originates from a study of PD-1 blockade in mismatch repair-deficient tumors. Study in general: Patients had about a dozen mismatch repair-deficient cancer types and were previously treated and progressing. Study results and caveats: Tumor-resident clones, often absent from pretreatment blood, expanded after pembrolizumab and then contracted.

Germline V gene lookup returns CDR1 LNHDA and CDR2 SQIVND (reference sequence). The CDR3 sequence is 14 residues long. V was cut by 3 bases and J by 6 bases, with 14 bases left in between. Mismatch repair deficiency was confirmed in all patients, by PCR or immunohistochemistry. TCR sequencing covered a few patients who responded to pembrolizumab. As for this clone: The antigen is undetermined.

Some clones are missing from TCRdb's copy, which holds only in-frame ones; the method was immunoSEQ multiplex PCR. The sample includes 55,000 to 85,000 clones, almost 80% of them seen just once. The specimen was peripheral blood, collected 2 weeks after starting pembrolizumab. The rearrangement uses TRBV19 and TRBJ1-2; D might be TRBD1 (5 bases). The receptor's source is an adult with mismatch repair-deficient cancer. The CDR3 sequence: CASSISAGLDGYTF. The DNA for the CDR3 is TGTGCCAGTAGTATTTCGGCAGGGTTAGATGGCTACACCTTC.